This T cell receptor beta chain was sequenced for a study of OX40 agonist ivuxolimab in advanced cancers. The wider study: Patients with hepatocellular carcinoma, melanoma, renal cell or head and neck cancer made up the dose-escalation patients. The study, taken as a whole, reports: The mean number of expanded clones was higher in CD8+ T cells than in CD4+.

Data came from immunoSEQ multiplex PCR; TCRdb stores just in-frame clones and leaves some out. The data contain about 19,000 clones, roughly 70% of them singletons. Regarding this clone: Its antigen is currently unknown.

Trimming at V came to 2 bases and at J to 3 bases, leaving 15 bases not matched to a gene. Germline V gene lookup returns CDR1 MNHNS and CDR2 SASEGT. The CDR3 consists of 18 residues. The sequence was collected from an adult with an advanced solid tumor such as melanoma, head and neck, liver or kidney cancer. The sequences come from CD4+ or CD8+ T cells sorted from blood, collected in a trial of the OX40 agonist ivuxolimab. The chain recombines TRBV6-1 with TRBJ2-7, with 8 bases matching TRBD1. The CDR3 nucleotides read TGTGCCAGCAGTGAAATAGGGTCGGGCCAGGGGGCTTTCTACGAGCAGTACTTC. Protein product: CASSEIGSGQGAFYEQYF.